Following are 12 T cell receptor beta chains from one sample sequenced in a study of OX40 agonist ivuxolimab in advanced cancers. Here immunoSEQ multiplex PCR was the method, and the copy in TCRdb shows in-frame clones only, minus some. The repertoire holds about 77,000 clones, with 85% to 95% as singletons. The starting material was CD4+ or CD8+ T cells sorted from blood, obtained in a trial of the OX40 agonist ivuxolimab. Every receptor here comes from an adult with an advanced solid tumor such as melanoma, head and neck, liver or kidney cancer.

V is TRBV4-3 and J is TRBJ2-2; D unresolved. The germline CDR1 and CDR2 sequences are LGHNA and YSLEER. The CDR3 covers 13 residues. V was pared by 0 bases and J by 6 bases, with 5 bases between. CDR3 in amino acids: CASSQEVAGELFF. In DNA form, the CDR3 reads TGCGCCAGCAGCCAAGAAGTAGCCGGGGAGCTGTTTTTT.

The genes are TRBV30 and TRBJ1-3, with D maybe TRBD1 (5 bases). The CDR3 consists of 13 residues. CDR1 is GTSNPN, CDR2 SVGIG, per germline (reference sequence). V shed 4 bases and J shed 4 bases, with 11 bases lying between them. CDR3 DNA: TGTGCCTGGACGGGGGAATCGGGAAACACCATATATTTT. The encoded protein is CAWTGESGNTIYF.

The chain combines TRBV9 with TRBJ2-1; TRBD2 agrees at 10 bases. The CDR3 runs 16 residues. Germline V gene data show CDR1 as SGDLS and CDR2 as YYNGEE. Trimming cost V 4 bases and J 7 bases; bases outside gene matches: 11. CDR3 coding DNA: TGTGCCAGCAGCTTGCGCGGGACTAGCGTCTTGAATGAGCAGTTCTTC. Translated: CASSLRGTSVLNEQFF.

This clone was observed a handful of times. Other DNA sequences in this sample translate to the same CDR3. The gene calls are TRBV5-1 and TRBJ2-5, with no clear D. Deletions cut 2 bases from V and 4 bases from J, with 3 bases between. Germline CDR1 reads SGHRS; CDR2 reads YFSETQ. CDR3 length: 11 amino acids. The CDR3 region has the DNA TGCGCCAGCAGCTTTCGAGAGACCCAGTACTTC. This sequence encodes CASSFRETQYF. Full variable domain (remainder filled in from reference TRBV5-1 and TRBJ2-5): KAGVTQTPRYLIKTRGQQVTLSCSPISGHRSVSWYQQTPGQGLQFLFEYFSETQRNKGNFPGRFSGRQFSNSRSEMNVSTLELGDSALYLCASSFRETQYFGPGTRLLVL.

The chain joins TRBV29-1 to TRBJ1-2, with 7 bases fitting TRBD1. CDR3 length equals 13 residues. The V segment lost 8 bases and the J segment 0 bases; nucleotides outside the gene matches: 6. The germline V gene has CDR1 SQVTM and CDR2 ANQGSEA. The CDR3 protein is CSLYDRANYGYTF. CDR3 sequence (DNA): TGCAGCCTCTACGACAGGGCTAACTATGGCTACACCTTC.

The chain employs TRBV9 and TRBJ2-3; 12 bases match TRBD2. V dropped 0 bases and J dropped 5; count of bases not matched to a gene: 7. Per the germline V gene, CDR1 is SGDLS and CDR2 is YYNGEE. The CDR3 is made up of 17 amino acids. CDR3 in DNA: TGTGCCAGCAGCGTAGGGGCGGCTAGCGGGAGGGGAGATACGCAGTATTTT. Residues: CASSVGAASGRGDTQYF.

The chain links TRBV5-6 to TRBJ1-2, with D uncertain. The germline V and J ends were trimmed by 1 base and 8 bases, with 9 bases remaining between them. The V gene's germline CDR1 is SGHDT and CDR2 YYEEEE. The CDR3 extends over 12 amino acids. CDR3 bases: TGTGCCAGCAGCTTGAGGGTGGACGGCTACACCTTC. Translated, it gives CASSLRVDGYTF.

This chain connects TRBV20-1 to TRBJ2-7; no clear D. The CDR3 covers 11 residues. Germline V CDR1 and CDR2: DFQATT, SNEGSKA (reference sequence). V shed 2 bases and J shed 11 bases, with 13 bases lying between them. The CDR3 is CSARPELLEYF. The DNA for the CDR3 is TGCAGTGCTAGACCAGAGTTACTGGAGTACTTC.

CDR3 DNA sequence: TGTGCCAGCAGCGGGGGGCAATACACAGATACGCAGTATTTT. This codes for CASSGGQYTDTQYF. The V call is TRBV28, the J call TRBJ2-3; TRBD2 is a possible D gene (7 bases). Germline V CDR1 and CDR2: MDHEN, SYDVKM. Trimming shortened V by 6 bases and J by 2 bases, and 12 bases separated the two germline ends. The CDR3 loop spans 14 amino acids.

The CDR3 loop reads CASTPGTGFNQPQHF. Here the CDR3 DNA reads TGTGCCAGCACACCCGGGACAGGGTTCAATCAGCCCCAGCATTTT. The chain has TRBV6-6 and TRBJ1-5, with 9 nucleotides matching TRBD1. Trimming cost V 7 bases and J 3 bases; bases outside gene matches: 7. Germline V gene lookup returns CDR1 MNHNY and CDR2 SVGAGI (reference sequence). This CDR3 region has 15 residues.

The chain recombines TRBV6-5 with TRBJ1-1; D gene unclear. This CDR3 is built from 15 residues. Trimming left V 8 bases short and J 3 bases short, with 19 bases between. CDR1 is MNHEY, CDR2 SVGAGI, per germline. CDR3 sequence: CASLPDGPGYTEAFF. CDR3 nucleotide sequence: TGTGCCAGCTTGCCGGACGGGCCCGGGTACACTGAAGCTTTCTTT.

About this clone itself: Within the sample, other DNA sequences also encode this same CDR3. The CDR3 is CASKKAGETQYF. Here the CDR3 DNA reads TGTGCCAGCAAAAAGGCGGGGGAGACCCAGTACTTC. The genes are TRBV11-1 and TRBJ2-5; D possibly corresponds to TRBD2 (6 bases). Deletions cut 7 bases from V and 5 bases from J, with 11 bases between. Germline CDR1 SGHAT, CDR2 FQDESV (reference sequence). The CDR3 totals 12 residues.